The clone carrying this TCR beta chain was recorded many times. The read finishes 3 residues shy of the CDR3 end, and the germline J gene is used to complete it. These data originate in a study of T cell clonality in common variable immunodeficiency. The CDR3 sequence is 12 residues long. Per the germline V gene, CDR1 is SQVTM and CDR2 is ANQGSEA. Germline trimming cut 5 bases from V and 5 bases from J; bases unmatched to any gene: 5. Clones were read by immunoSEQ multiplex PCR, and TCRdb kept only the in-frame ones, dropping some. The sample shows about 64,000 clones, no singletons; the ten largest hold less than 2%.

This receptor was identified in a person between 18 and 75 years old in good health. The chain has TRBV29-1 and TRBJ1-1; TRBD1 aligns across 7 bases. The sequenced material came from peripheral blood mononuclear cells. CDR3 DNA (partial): TGCAGCGTTTTGACAGGGAGTACTGAA. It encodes CSVLTGSTE. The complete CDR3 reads CSVLTGSTEAFF.